This T cell receptor (beta chain) was identified in a study of CDR3 diversity in severe acne. The table lists this clonotype with many counts. V lost 5 bases and J 4 bases, leaving 11 bases between the germline ends. CDR3 length equals 14 residues. Germline CDR1 reads KGHSH; CDR2 reads LQKENI. From the PCR reads, TCRdb called clonotypes with MiXCR, one entry per CDR3 protein. Of 97,000 or so distinct CDR3 sequences listed, roughly 51% are singletons. The genes are TRBV18 and TRBJ1-4; D uncertain. The specimen sequenced was blood. The clonotype comes from a male donor with acne. Written as DNA, the CDR3 is TGTGCCAGCTCATCGCCTCGGGGTAATGAAAAACTGTTTTTT. This gives the protein CASSSPRGNEKLFF. Combining the CDR3 with reference TRBV18 and TRBJ1-4 gives the whole variable domain NAGVMQNPRHLVRRRGQEARLRCSPMKGHSHVYWYRQLPEEGLKFMVYLQKENIIDESGMPKERFSAEFPKEGPSILRIQQVVRGDSAAYFCASSSPRGNEKLFFGSGTQLSVL.